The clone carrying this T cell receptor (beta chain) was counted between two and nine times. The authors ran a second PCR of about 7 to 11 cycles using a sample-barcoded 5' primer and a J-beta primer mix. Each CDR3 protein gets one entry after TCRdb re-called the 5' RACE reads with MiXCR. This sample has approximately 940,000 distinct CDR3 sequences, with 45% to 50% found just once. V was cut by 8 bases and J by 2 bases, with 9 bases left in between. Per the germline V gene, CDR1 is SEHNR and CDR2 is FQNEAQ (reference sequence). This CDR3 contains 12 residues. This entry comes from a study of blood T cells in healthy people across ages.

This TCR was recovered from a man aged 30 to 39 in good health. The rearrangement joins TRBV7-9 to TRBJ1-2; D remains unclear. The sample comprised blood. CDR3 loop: CASASRNYGYTF. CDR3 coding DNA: TGTGCCAGCGCCTCACGGAACTATGGCTACACCTTC.